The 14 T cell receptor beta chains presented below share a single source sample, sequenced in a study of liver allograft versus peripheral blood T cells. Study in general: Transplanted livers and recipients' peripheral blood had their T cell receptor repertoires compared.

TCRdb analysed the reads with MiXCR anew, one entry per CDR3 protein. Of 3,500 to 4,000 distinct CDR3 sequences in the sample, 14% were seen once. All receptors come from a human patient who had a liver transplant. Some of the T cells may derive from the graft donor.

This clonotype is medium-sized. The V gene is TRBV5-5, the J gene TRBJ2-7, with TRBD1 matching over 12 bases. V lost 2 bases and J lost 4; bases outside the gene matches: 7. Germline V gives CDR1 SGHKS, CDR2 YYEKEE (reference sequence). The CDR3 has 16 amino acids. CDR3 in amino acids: CASSFGTGGGLYEQYF. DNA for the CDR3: TGTGCCAGCAGCTTCGGGACAGGGGGCGGATTGTACGAGCAGTACTTC.

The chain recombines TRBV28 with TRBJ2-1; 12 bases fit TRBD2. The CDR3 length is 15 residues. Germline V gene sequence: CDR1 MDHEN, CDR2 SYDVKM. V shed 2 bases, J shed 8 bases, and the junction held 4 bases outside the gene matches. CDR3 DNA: TGTGCCAGCAGTTTAAGGACTAGCGGGATCCATGAGCAGTTCTTC. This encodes CASSLRTSGIHEQFF.

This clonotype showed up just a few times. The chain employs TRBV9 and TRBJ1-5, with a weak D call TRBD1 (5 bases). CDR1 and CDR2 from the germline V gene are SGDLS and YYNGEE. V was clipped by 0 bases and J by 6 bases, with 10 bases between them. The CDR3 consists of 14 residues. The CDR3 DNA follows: TGTGCCAGCAGCGTAGGTGGTGGGACTCAGCCCCAGCATTTT. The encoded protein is CASSVGGGTQPQHF.

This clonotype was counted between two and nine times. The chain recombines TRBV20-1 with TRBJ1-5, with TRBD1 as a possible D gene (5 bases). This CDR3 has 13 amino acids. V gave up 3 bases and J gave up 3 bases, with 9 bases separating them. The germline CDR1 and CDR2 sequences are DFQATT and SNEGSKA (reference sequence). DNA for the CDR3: TGCAGTGCTAGGGACACCGACAATCAGCCCCAGCATTTT. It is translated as CSARDTDNQPQHF.

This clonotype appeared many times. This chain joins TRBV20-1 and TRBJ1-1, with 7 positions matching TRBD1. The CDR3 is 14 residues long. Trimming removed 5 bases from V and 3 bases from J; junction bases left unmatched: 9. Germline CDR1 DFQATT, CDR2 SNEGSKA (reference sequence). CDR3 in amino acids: CSAPGGGQDTEAFF. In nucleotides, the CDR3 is TGCAGTGCTCCAGGGGGGGGGCAAGACACTGAAGCTTTCTTT.

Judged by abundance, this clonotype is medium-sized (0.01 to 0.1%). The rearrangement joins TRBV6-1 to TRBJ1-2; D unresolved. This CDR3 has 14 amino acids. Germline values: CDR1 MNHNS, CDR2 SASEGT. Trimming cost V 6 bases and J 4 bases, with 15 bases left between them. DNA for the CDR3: TGTGCCAGCAGGGAGGCGGCCACTGCCTATGGCTACACCTTC. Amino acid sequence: CASREAATAYGYTF.

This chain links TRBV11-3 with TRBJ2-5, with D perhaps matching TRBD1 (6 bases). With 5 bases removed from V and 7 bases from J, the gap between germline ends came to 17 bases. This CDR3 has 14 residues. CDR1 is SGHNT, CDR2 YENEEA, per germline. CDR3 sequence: CASSHSGEVGTQYF. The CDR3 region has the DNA TGTGCCAGCAGCCACTCAGGGGAAGTTGGGACCCAGTACTTC.

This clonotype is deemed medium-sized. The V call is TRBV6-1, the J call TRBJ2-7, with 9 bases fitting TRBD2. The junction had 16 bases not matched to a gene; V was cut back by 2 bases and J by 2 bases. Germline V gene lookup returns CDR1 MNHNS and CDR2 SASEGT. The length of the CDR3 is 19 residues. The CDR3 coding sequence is TGTGCCAGCAGTGAACGAGGGGGTATGAATGCGGGAGGGGCCTACGAGCAGTACTTC. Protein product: CASSERGGMNAGGAYEQYF.

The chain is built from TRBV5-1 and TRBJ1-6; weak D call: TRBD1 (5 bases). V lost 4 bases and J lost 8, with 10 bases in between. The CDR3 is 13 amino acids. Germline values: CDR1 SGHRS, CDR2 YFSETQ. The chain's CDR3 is CASSNTGYSPLHF. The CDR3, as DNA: TGCGCCAGCAGCAATACAGGTTATTCACCCCTCCACTTT.

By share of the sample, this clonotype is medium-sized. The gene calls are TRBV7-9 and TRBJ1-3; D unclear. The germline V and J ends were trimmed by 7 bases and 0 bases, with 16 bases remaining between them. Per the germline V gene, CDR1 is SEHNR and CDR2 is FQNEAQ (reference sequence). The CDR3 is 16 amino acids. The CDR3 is CASTQDEASSGNTIYF. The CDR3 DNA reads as TGTGCCAGCACCCAAGACGAGGCGAGCTCTGGAAACACCATATATTTT.

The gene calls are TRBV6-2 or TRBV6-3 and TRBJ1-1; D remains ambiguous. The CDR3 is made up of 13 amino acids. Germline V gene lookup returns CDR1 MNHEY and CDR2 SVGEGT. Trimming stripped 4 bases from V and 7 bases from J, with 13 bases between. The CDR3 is CASSSAENSEAFF. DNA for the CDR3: TGTGCCAGCAGTTCCGCGGAGAATAGTGAAGCTTTCTTT.

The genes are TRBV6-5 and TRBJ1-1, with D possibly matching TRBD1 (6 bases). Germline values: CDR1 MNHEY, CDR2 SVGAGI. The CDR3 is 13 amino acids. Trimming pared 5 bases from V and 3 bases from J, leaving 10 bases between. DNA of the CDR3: TGTGCCAGCAGTCGAGGGGGGGACACTGAAGCTTTCTTT. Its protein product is CASSRGGDTEAFF.

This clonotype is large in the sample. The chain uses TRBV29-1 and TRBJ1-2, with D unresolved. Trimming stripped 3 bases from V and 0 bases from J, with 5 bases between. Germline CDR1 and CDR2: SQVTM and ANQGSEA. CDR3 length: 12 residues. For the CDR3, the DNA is TGCAGCGTTGAGGCGTCTAACTATGGCTACACCTTC. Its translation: CSVEASNYGYTF.

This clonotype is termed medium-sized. The CDR3 DNA sequence: TGTGCCAGCAGTTACTCAACAGGGGTGTATGGCTACACCTTC. Its translation: CASSYSTGVYGYTF. This sequence joins TRBV6-5 and TRBJ1-2; TRBD1 agrees at 7 bases. CDR1 is MNHEY, CDR2 SVGAGI, per germline. CDR3 length: 14 residues. The junction had 3 bases not matched to a gene; V was cut back by 0 bases and J by 5 bases.